What follows are 2 T cell receptor beta chains derived from one specimen sequenced in a study of monozygotic twins with inflammatory bowel disease. TCRdb reprocessed the 5' RACE reads and keeps a single row for each CDR3 protein, giving no DNA. The sample totals fewer than 550,000 distinct CDR3 sequences. The sample taken for sequencing was blood. These receptors were collected from a human donor with ulcerative colitis or Crohn's disease, or a healthy co-twin of an affected twin (not recorded which).

The chain carries TRBV6-5 and TRBJ2-7; TCRdb proposes TRBD1, but this gene call is untestable without DNA. The CDR3 runs to 12 residues. Looked up from germline, CDR1 is MNHEY and CDR2 is SVGAGI. CDR3 residues: CAIYSGGYEQYF.

The chain couples TRBV7-9 to TRBJ2-1; with no DNA, the TCRdb D assignment of TRBD2 cannot be verified. The CDR3 length is 16 residues. Germline V gene lookup returns CDR1 SEHNR and CDR2 FQNEAQ (reference sequence). The CDR3 sequence: CASSLMRGGGLNEQFF.